The TCR beta chain described here comes from a study of blood T cell repertoires in COVID-19. Study details: Whether acute or convalescent, the COVID-19 samples came from the United States, Italy and Spain. The analysed material was cDNA or gDNA that came from T cells, B-cell-depleted T cells, or PBMCs.

CDR1 and CDR2 from the germline V gene are LGHNT and FRNRAP. V gave up 1 base and J gave up 4 bases, with 13 bases separating them. This CDR3 spans 15 amino acids. How the authors handled the data: Amplification from reference gene primers served as the basis for estimated nucleated cell counts. The table came from immunoSEQ multiplex PCR; TCRdb's copy has only in-frame clones and leaves some out. V and J calls and clone size are given by that table; D and trimming were obtained from the DNA. The data contain around 100,000 clones, 70% to 80% of them seen just once; the ten biggest clones take up 20% to 25%.

Sequenced: peripheral blood. The sequence was collected from a man between 65 and 79 years old with active or convalescent COVID-19. J is TRBJ1-2 and V is TRBV12-5; D may be TRBD1 (6 bases). The CDR3 is CASGLGRTESYGYTF. Here the CDR3 DNA reads TGTGCTAGTGGTTTGGGGCGGACAGAGTCCTATGGCTACACCTTC.